This entry describes one T cell receptor (beta chain). The target antigen is unknown. Assay: immunoSEQ multiplex PCR; the TCRdb copy retains only in-frame clones and omits some. The sample records about 1.1 million clones, roughly 77% being singletons. These data come from a study of shared clonotypes between healthy human individuals. Study-wide context: Per donor, three plates held CD4 naive cells, three held CD4 memory, two held CD8 naive and one held CD8 memory. Whole-study findings and limits: In this cohort, only blood was sampled, and tissue repertoires likely differ.

HIV-negative, healthy adults without recent acute infections or vaccinations were the donors. It was into CD45RA+ naive and CD45RA-negative memory subsets that the CD4+ cells were split. This CDR3 spans 13 amino acids. V gave up 5 bases and J gave up 7 bases, with 12 bases separating them. Germline loops: CDR1 MNHNS, CDR2 SASEGT. This clonotype was sampled from a man aged 18 to 30 in good health. Some clones in this sample may be carry-over from other donors' samples. The sequenced sample was memory CD4+ T cells from PBMCs. Subset in this sample: CD45RA-negative fraction. The V and J genes are TRBV6-1 and TRBJ1-5, with D possibly being TRBD1 (5 bases). CDR3 sequence: CASSIRQLQPQHF. CDR3 sequence (DNA): TGTGCCAGCAGTATAAGACAGCTCCAGCCCCAGCATTTT.